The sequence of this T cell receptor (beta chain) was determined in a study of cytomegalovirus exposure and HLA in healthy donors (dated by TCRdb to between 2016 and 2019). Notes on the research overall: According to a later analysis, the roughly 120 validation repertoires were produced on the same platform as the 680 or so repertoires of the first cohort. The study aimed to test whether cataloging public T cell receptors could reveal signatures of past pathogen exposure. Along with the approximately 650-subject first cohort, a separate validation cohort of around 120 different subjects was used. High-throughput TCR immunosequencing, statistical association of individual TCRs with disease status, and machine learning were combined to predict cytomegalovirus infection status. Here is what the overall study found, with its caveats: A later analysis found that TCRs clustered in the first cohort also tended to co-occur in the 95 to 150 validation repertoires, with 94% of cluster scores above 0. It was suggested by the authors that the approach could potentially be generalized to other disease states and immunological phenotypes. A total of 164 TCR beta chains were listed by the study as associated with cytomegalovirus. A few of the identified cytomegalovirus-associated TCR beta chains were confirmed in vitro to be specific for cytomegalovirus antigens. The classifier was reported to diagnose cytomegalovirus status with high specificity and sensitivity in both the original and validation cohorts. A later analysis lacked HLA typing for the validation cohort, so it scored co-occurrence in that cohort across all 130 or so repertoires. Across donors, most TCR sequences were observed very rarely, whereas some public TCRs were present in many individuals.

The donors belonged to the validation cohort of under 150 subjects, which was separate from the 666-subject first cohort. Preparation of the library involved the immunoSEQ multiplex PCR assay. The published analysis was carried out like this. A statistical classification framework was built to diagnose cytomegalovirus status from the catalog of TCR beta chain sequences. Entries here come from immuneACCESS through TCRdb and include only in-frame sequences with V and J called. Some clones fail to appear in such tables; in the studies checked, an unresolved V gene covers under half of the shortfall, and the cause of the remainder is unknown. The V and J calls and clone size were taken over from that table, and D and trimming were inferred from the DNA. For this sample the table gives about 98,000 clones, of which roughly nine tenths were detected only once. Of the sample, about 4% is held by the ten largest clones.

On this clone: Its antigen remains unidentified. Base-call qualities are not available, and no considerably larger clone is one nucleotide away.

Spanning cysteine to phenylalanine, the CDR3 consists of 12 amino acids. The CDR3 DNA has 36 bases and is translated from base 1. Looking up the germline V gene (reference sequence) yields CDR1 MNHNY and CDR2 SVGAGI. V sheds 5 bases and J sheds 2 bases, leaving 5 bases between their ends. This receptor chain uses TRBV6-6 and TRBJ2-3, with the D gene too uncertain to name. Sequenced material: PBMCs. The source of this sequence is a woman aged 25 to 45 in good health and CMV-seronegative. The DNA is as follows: TGTGCCAGCAGTCCTCCCACAGATACGCAGTATTTT. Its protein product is CASSPPTDTQYF.